This TCR beta chain was captured in a study of T cell repertoires in cytomegalovirus infection. The overall study: Recently identified HLA-C-restricted and well-studied HLA-B-restricted CMV epitopes were used.

Germline CDR1 MNHNY, CDR2 SVGAGI (reference sequence). CDR3 size: 15 residues. V dropped 5 bases and J dropped 9; count of bases not matched to a gene: 8. TCRdb re-derived calls from the reads in MiXCR, one entry per CDR3 protein. Seen here are about 74,000 distinct CDR3 sequences, more than 25% observed once, and the top ten hold 59%. This clonotype was recorded a few times. The antigen remains unidentified. The genes are TRBV6-6 and TRBJ1-6; 9 bases line up with TRBD1. This TCR was recovered from a human donor in good health (CMV status not recorded). Some clones in this sample may be carry-over from other donors' samples. Here the sequenced sample was CD8+ T cells from cultured PBMCs, taken from culture after CMV antigen stimulation. The CDR3 DNA reads TGTGCCAGCAGTCCCCGGGACAGGGCAACTTCACCCCTCCACTTT. Its translation: CASSPRDRATSPLHF.